This T cell receptor beta chain was profiled in a study of blood T cell repertoires in COVID-19. At the level of the study: Donors in the United States, Italy and Spain gave samples during acute or convalescent COVID-19.

Authors' data handling: It was from reference gene primer amplification that nucleated cell counts were estimated. The method was immunoSEQ multiplex PCR; TCRdb's version includes in-frame clones alone and lacks a portion of them. D and trimming were read from the DNA, whereas the V and J calls and clone size are those reported in that table. The repertoire includes around 70,000 clones, around 80% of them detected once, and 13% sits in the top ten. Germline CDR1 is SGDLS and CDR2 is YYNGEE. The CDR3 has 15 residues. V shed 4 bases and J 0 bases; nucleotides not matched to a gene: 4. The sample taken for sequencing was peripheral blood. The J gene is TRBJ1-1, the V gene TRBV9, with 9 nucleotides matching TRBD1. The receptor was isolated from a man aged 50 to 60 with COVID-19, enrolled during active disease. CDR3 residues: CASSPRDRVNTEAFF. The CDR3 DNA is TGTGCCAGCAGCCCCCGGGACAGGGTGAACACTGAAGCTTTCTTT. Supplemented by reference TRBV9 and TRBJ1-1, the full variable domain reads DSGVTQTPKHLITATGQRVTLRCSPRSGDLSVYWYQQSLDQGLQFLIQYYNGEERAKGNILERFSAQQFPDLHSELNLSSLELGDSALYFCASSPRDRVNTEAFFGQGTRLTVV.